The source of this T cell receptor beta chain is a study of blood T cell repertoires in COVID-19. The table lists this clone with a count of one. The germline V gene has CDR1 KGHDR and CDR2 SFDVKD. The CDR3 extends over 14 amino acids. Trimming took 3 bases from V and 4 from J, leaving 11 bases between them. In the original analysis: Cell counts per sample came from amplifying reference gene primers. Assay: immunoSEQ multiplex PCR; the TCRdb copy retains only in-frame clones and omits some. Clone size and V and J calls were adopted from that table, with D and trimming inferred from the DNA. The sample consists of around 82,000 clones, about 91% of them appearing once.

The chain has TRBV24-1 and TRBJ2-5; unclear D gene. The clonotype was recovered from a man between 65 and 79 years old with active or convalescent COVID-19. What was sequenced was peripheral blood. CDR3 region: CATSDQQVGETQYF. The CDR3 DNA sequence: TGTGCCACCAGTGATCAGCAGGTTGGAGAGACCCAGTACTTC.